This T cell receptor (beta chain) emerged from a study of cytomegalovirus exposure and HLA in healthy donors (dated by TCRdb to between 2016 and 2019). A note on the overall study: According to an earlier analysis of 450 to 650 of the donors, some 170 million T cells yielded approximately 120 million unique TCR beta sequences and approximately 300 Gb of sequence data. Of the approximately 400 genotyped donors, approximately 83% fell in the genetic ancestry cluster associated with self-reported Caucasian donors. The aim of the study was to test whether cataloging public T cell receptors could identify signatures of past pathogen exposure. Donor age, sex, ethnicity and CMV serostatus were collected together with the repertoire data. The study profiled the T cell repertoires of 500 to 800 subjects by immunosequencing and related them to cytomegalovirus serostatus. A later genetic analysis took genome-wide SNP genotypes for about 55% of the roughly 670 donors and used that subset as a discovery cohort. Typing coverage varied by locus: roughly 620-640 donors for A, B, C, DRB1 and DQB1; roughly 500 for DQA1; 606 for DPA1; 450 to 480 for DPB1. To predict cytomegalovirus infection status, the study brought together high-throughput TCR immunosequencing, statistical association of individual TCRs with disease status, and machine learning. On average, approximately 250,000 unique TCR beta nucleotide sequences were sequenced per donor among several hundred genotyped donors of the cohort, with roughly 18% of those sequences being non-productive. All discovery cohort repertoires had been generated using a single sequencing platform. Besides the first cohort of 500 to 700 subjects, a separate validation cohort made up of over 95 different subjects was used. Several DR-DQ haplotypes were treated as single units for association and clustering because of strong linkage in the cohort. Roughly 300 gigabases of sequencing data and around 88 million unique TCR sequences made up an early release that covered several hundred HLA-typed donors. In a later analysis, previously published TCR beta repertoires from 670 or so donors were re-analyzed and high-resolution HLA genotyping was added so that TCR occurrence patterns could be studied. Rather than using new phenotypic data, the later analysis identified candidate immune exposures from TCR beta sequences and from how often those sequences occurred across donors. To decide whether each TCR beta V gene segment behaved as functional or pseudogenic, an earlier analysis of approximately 600 of the donors relied on high-throughput TCR beta sequencing. Both class I and class II loci were covered by HLA typing, at four-digit resolution. Broad study findings and their caveats: About 15 rarely observed V segments, including chromosome 9 orphons, were excluded from the earlier analysis of a few hundred of the donors because counts were too low. A further reported finding was that TCR beta sequences accurately predicted the HLA-A and HLA-B alleles for most subjects in the first cohort. The study gave a list of under 200 TCR beta chains associated with cytomegalovirus. The authors suggested that the approach could potentially be extended to other disease states and immunological phenotypes. The classifier was reported to diagnose cytomegalovirus status with high specificity and sensitivity in both the original and validation cohorts. The cohort was sequenced for TCR beta chains only, and without alpha or paired-chain data the features that could be detected were limited. Because HLA typing was unavailable for some donors at each locus, only the typed subset was used in association tests. When HLA alleles, especially DR and DQ, strongly co-occurred, attributing TCR associations to individual alleles was difficult. In a later analysis, the rate of TCR association differed among HLA loci, with DRB1 alleles having the most associated TCRs and HLA-C alleles having the fewest. The only immune exposure information available for the cohort was CMV serostatus. According to a later analysis, parvovirus B19, influenza, CMV and Epstein-Barr virus appeared linked to several top co-occurrence clusters. A later analysis found that HLA-associated TCR beta chains were more clonally expanded and had lower generation probabilities than equally common non-associated chains. A cluster of highly shared sequence variants was judged likely to be a technical artifact of the sequencing pipeline. Linkage disequilibrium might explain the correlated functional status among segregating V segments, but an unknown experimental factor could not be ruled out. In an earlier analysis of around 600 of the donors, most TCR beta V segments were observed in productive rearrangements about 90% or about 30% of the time, broadly matching IMGT annotations. A later analysis associated 15,000 to 20,000 TCR beta sequences with specific HLA alleles at a false discovery rate of 0.05. In vitro tests confirmed that a few of the cytomegalovirus-associated TCR beta chains recognize cytomegalovirus antigens. A later genetic analysis reported fewer N-insertions in productive TCRs among donors in an Asian-associated ancestry cluster than the approximately 670-donor mean. The 87-base-pair reads could not distinguish some IMGT-functional V segments, including TRBV6-2 and TRBV6-3, so those segments were excluded. While some public TCRs were present in many individuals, most TCR sequences turned up only very rarely across donors. Roughly uniform sequencing depth across donors was assumed in presence/absence analyses, although this assumption may not hold. An association between a missense DCLRE1C variant and V-gene and J-gene trimming of TCR beta chains was found in a later genetic analysis and replicated in an independent cohort. A later analysis found that most CMV-associated TCR beta chains appeared HLA-restricted, with HLA associations seemingly driven largely by CMV exposure.

The cohort comprised under 700 healthy bone marrow donors. Cohort members were all nominally healthy when sampled, although unrecorded immune exposures were likely present. The donor was CMV seropositive and belonged to the group of 250 to 300 seropositive cohort members. Each donor provided a peripheral blood sample, and peripheral blood mononuclear cells were used for TCR beta sequencing. Genomic DNA was extracted from the blood cell samples with the Qiagen DNeasy Blood Extraction Kit. Libraries were prepared through the immunoSEQ multiplex PCR assay. A mixture of 60 forward primers for TCR Vbeta segments and 13 reverse primers for TCR Jbeta segments was used in the multiplex PCR. A multiplex PCR assay on genomic DNA amplified the CDR3 region of rearranged TCR beta genes. The Illumina HiSeq System was used to sequence the amplified TCR beta libraries as 87-base-pair reads. The original pipeline was this. In a later analysis, roughly 80 million unique TCR beta chains were counted across the roughly 670 repertoires, and around 10 million of these chains were shared by at least two donors. A nearest-neighbor algorithm error-corrected the raw reads and collapsed the reads into unique sequences, merging closely related sequences to remove PCR and sequencing errors. V, D and J gene segments were assigned by aligning CDR3 sequences to IMGT reference sequences. For a sequence to be retained, a match of at least six nucleotides to both a V gene segment and a J gene segment was required. Rearrangements were called productive when the CDR3 lacked stop codons and stayed in frame with V and J; all others were non-productive. Following IMGT convention, CDR3 was defined as the stretch from the second conserved V-encoded cysteine up to the conserved J-encoded phenylalanine. In an earlier analysis of more than 550 of the donors, sequences lacking an unambiguous match to a single V gene segment were excluded. In an earlier analysis of approximately 500 of the donors, a V segment was called functional when productive rearrangements were above 56.7%, and segregating when the standard deviation between donors exceeded 5%. To diagnose cytomegalovirus status from the catalog of TCR beta chain sequences, a statistical classification framework was built. V and J gene assignment, in a later analysis, came from comparing TCR nucleotide sequences with IMGT/GENE-DB human TR gene sequences. In a later analysis, CDR3 sequences and most-parsimonious VDJ recombination scenarios were assigned using the TCRdist pipeline. In a later analysis, every TCR beta chain was defined by the combination of its CDR3 amino acid sequence and its V-gene family, and reads without a unique V-gene family were dropped. A later analysis removed several hundred highly shared, low-generation-probability nucleotide sequences to deal with suspected cross-contamination and a sequencing artifact. In a later analysis, a clonal expansion index for each public chain was calculated from normalized within-repertoire ranks of inferred template counts. In a later analysis, generation probabilities were computed using a VDJ recombination model fitted to out-of-frame rearrangements, and the results were checked against IGoR. In a later analysis, hypergeometric tests were used to score TCR-TCR, TCR-HLA and TCR-CMV co-occurrence, with a repertoire-size bias correction applied to TCR pairs. False discovery rates were estimated in a later analysis by permuting HLA or CMV assignments 20 times. In a later analysis, co-occurring TCRs were grouped using DBSCAN, and TCRdist sequence similarity was added for clustering within HLA-allele-positive subsets. Repertoires with fewer than 30,000 or more than 120,000 public chains were left out of co-occurrence clustering, as were several repertoires with anomalous nucleotide sharing. The table was pulled from immuneACCESS by TCRdb, which kept in-frame rearrangements only. Such tables lose some clones; where checked, under half of the loss comes from unresolved V genes, and the rest has no known cause. V and J calls and clone size are as listed in that table; D and trimming were resolved from the DNA. The sample profile shows tens of thousands of clones; around 85% of them were found once. The ten largest clonotypes hold about 1.2% of the sample.

A distance of 18 bases separates the germline ends of V and J, which lose 5 bases and 8 bases respectively. The germline V gene supplies CDR1 SGHVS and CDR2 FQNEAQ. The CDR3, cysteine through phenylalanine, is 15 amino acids long. Just the 45-base CDR3 DNA is kept, in frame starting at base 1. Remarks on this clone: This clone's antigen is unknown. Base qualities are missing; no much larger clone stands one base away.

Recombination linked TRBV7-8 to TRBJ1-4; TRBD1 is a possible D gene, resting on 6 matching bases. The receptor comes from a girl aged 2 to 9 in good health and CMV-seropositive. Sequencing input: PBMCs. The DNA reads as follows: TGTGCCAGCAGCCCCAAGGGGGGGGGATACGAAAAACTGTTTTTT. Translation gives CASSPKGGGYEKLFF.